The 18 T cell receptor beta chains given below trace back to one sample, sequenced in a study of T cells in Graves' hyperthyroidism and ophthalmopathy. RNA transcripts served as the template for amplifying TCR beta CDR3 regions. Using the HTBI primer set, a first-round RT-PCR was run on the TCR CDR3. MiXCR was run by TCRdb on the multiplex PCR reads, yielding one entry per CDR3 protein. The sample includes hundreds of thousands of distinct CDR3 sequences, 15% to 17% seen only once; the top ten take around 30%. Specimen: blood. The receptors stem from a young woman with Graves' hyperthyroidism that later progressed to Graves' ophthalmopathy.

This sequence joins TRBV20-1 and TRBJ2-7; D unresolved. V lost 3 bases to trimming and J lost 0 bases, with 12 bases between them. This CDR3 is 14 amino acids long. CDR1 and CDR2 from the germline V gene are DFQATT and SNEGSKA (reference sequence). The CDR3 is CSASAVHYSYEQYF. The CDR3 DNA sequence: TGCAGTGCTAGCGCGGTCCATTACTCCTACGAGCAGTACTTC.

This clonotype was seen repeatedly, ten times or more. The chain couples TRBV5-1 to TRBJ2-7, with unresolved D. CDR1 and CDR2 from the germline V gene are SGHRS and YFSETQ. V lost 0 bases to trimming and J lost 9 bases, with 19 bases between them. This CDR3 contains 15 residues. CDR3 loop: CASSLDHPSRFWQYF. The CDR3 DNA follows: TGCGCCAGCAGCTTGGACCATCCATCCAGATTTTGGCAGTACTTC.

This clonotype has a count of ten or more. The chain carries TRBV20-1 and TRBJ2-1, with D perhaps matching TRBD2 (6 bases). The ends were cut back, 3 bases at V and 5 bases at J, with 17 bases in the middle. Germline CDR1 reads DFQATT; CDR2 reads SNEGSKA (reference sequence). The CDR3 has 15 amino acids. The CDR3 loop is CSASVREWDNNEQFF. The CDR3 DNA sequence: TGCAGTGCTAGCGTACGGGAGTGGGATAACAATGAGCAGTTCTTC.

This clonotype came up many times. This chain uses TRBV6-2 or TRBV6-3 with TRBJ2-1; weak D call: TRBD1 (6 bases). Between the trimmed V and J ends, which lost 1 base and 5 bases, there was a span of 12 bases. The germline gives CDR1 MNHEY, CDR2 SVGEGT. The CDR3 contains 15 residues. CDR3 nucleotide sequence: TGTGCCAGCAGTTACTTTAGGGGGTCAAACAATGAGCAGTTCTTC. This gives the protein CASSYFRGSNNEQFF.

This clonotype showed up many times. V gene TRBV7-3 combines with J gene TRBJ2-1; D call uncertain. Trimming took 3 bases from V and 2 from J, leaving 14 bases between them. The CDR3 has 16 amino acids. Germline values: CDR1 SGHTA, CDR2 FQGTGA. The CDR3 loop is CASSLNHWATYNEQFF. The CDR3 DNA sequence: TGTGCCAGCAGCTTGAACCATTGGGCCACCTACAATGAGCAGTTCTTC.

This clonotype was observed many times. J is TRBJ2-1 and V is TRBV20-1; 9 positions match TRBD2. Germline V lookup: CDR1 DFQATT, CDR2 SNEGSKA (reference sequence). The CDR3 consists of 16 residues. Trimming cost V 2 bases and J 4 bases; bases outside gene matches: 9. CDR3 amino acids: CSARPTTSGTYNEQFF. For the CDR3, the DNA is TGCAGTGCTAGACCTACGACTAGCGGAACTTACAATGAGCAGTTCTTC.

In this sample, this clonotype turned up many times. The CDR3 reads CASSSGTGGFGYTF. The DNA of the CDR3 is TGTGCCAGCAGCTCCGGGACAGGGGGTTTTGGCTACACCTTC. This chain uses TRBV7-2 with TRBJ1-2; 11 bases map to TRBD1. This CDR3 has 14 residues. Germline values: CDR1 SGHTA, CDR2 FQGNSA. The ends lost 4 bases at V and 7 bases at J; junction bases unmatched: 5.

This clonotype was detected ten times or more. This chain links TRBV28 with TRBJ2-4; D gene ambiguous. The germline V gene has CDR1 MDHEN and CDR2 SYDVKM. V lost 6 bases, J lost 9 bases, and 9 bases lay in between. The CDR3 sequence is 11 residues long. DNA of the CDR3: TGTGCCAGCAGCCGGCTAGGCATTCAGTACTTC. Encoded protein: CASSRLGIQYF.

In its sample, this clonotype was seen a few times. One end of the junction fails to match germline, which may point to a read error. This chain uses TRBV7-9 with TRBJ1-4; 7 positions match TRBD1. Germline V gene lookup returns CDR1 SEHNR and CDR2 FQNEAQ (reference sequence). The length of the CDR3 is 14 residues. The CDR3 region has the DNA TGTGCCAGCACCTTACAGGGGATCGAAGAAAAACTGTTTTTT. Amino acid sequence: CASTLQGIEEKLFF.

The V gene is TRBV5-4, the J gene TRBJ2-4; no clear D gene. V was trimmed by 1 base and J by 4 bases, leaving 9 bases between them. Per the germline V gene, CDR1 is SGHNT and CDR2 is YYREEE (reference sequence). CDR3 size: 14 residues. In DNA, the CDR3 is TGTGCCAGCAGCTTGATAGGGTCGAAAAACATTCAGTACTTC. Its translation: CASSLIGSKNIQYF.

This clonotype was seen only a few times. The CDR3 DNA reads as TGTGCCACCAGCAGAGTGCGGTCGGATGAAAAACTGTTTTTT. Amino acids: CATSRVRSDEKLFF. The rearrangement joins TRBV15 to TRBJ1-4, with D hard to call. The germline CDR1 and CDR2 sequences are LNHNV and YYDKDF (reference sequence). The V end was cut by 1 base, the J end by 6 bases, with 9 bases between. The CDR3 extends over 14 amino acids.

This clonotype was detected many times. The chain carries TRBV20-1 and TRBJ2-1; unclear D gene. The V gene's germline CDR1 is DFQATT and CDR2 SNEGSKA (reference sequence). The V end was cut by 0 bases, the J end by 6 bases, with 15 bases between. This CDR3 has 15 amino acids. The CDR3, as DNA: TGCAGTGCTAGAGATTCCCCAGACCCGTCCAATGAGCAGTTCTTC. Protein sequence: CSARDSPDPSNEQFF.

This clonotype was recorded many times. The chain recombines TRBV18 with TRBJ2-1; D ambiguous. The V end was cut by 1 base, the J end by 3 bases, with 10 bases between. Germline CDR1 is KGHSH and CDR2 is LQKENI. The CDR3 has 15 residues. The DNA of the CDR3 is TGTGCCAGCTCACCACAGGGTTTCCTCTACAATGAGCAGTTCTTC. It encodes CASSPQGFLYNEQFF.

This clonotype was detected many times. The chain combines TRBV6-1 with TRBJ2-5, with D perhaps matching TRBD1 or TRBD2 (5 bases each). Trimming took off 7 bases at V and 2 bases at J, with 20 bases between the two ends. Germline V gene lookup returns CDR1 MNHNS and CDR2 SASEGT. There are 16 residues in the CDR3. CDR3 region: CASNREMGDAQETQYF. The CDR3 DNA is TGTGCCAGCAACCGAGAAATGGGGGACGCACAAGAGACCCAGTACTTC.

The table lists this clonotype with many counts. The J gene is TRBJ2-3, the V gene TRBV27, with a weak D call TRBD1 (5 bases). This CDR3 contains 14 residues. Per the germline V gene, CDR1 is MNHEY and CDR2 is SMNVEV (reference sequence). Trimming left V 6 bases short and J 2 bases short, with 12 bases between. The CDR3 loop is CASRSGPATDTQYF. For the CDR3, the DNA is TGTGCCAGCAGGTCAGGGCCCGCCACAGATACGCAGTATTTT.

Ten or more counts support this clonotype. The rearrangement uses TRBV20-1 and TRBJ2-1; TRBD2 aligns across 7 bases. Germline V CDR1 and CDR2: DFQATT, SNEGSKA (reference sequence). With V trimmed by 0 bases and J by 2 bases, 4 bases remained unmatched. The CDR3 covers 15 residues. CDR3 DNA sequence: TGCAGTGCTAGAGAGGGGCTAGCGGCCTACAATGAGCAGTTCTTC. Protein: CSAREGLAAYNEQFF.

This clonotype appeared many times. J is TRBJ2-3 and V is TRBV28, with 8 nucleotides matching TRBD1. Trimming at V came to 5 bases and at J to 1 base, leaving 5 bases not matched to a gene. Germline-derived CDR1 and CDR2 are MDHEN and SYDVKM. CDR3 length: 15 residues. CDR3 in DNA: TGTGCCAGCAGTGCAGGGGGCTCGGGCACAGATACGCAGTATTTT. Its translation is CASSAGGSGTDTQYF.

This clonotype has at least ten counts. This chain uses TRBV2 with TRBJ2-7; no clear D. The CDR3 contains 14 residues. Germline CDR1 is SNHLY and CDR2 is FYNNEI. Trimming shortened V by 7 bases and J by 0 bases, and 13 bases separated the two germline ends. The CDR3: CASNGERPSYEQYF. The CDR3 region has the DNA TGTGCCAGCAACGGAGAGCGTCCCTCCTACGAGCAGTACTTC.